The next 19 T cell receptor beta chains were all read from a single sample in a study of T cell responses to AZD1222 COVID-19 vaccine. Repertoires were generated with immunoSEQ multiplex PCR, while TCRdb's copy carries only in-frame clones and drops some. The table shows some 140,000 clones, with about nine tenths occurring only once. The input for sequencing was peripheral blood, taken on day 0 of AZD1222 vaccination. The receptors here all came from an adult in good health.

The chain uses TRBV29-1 and TRBJ1-3; D gene ambiguous. CDR3 size: 13 residues. The germline CDR1 and CDR2 sequences are SQVTM and ANQGSEA. The ends were cut back, 5 bases at V and 1 base at J, with 9 bases in the middle. The CDR3 DNA follows: TGCAGCGTTTCCGGCCGATCTGGAAACACCATATATTTT. The encoded protein is CSVSGRSGNTIYF.

The V gene is TRBV7-2, the J gene TRBJ1-1; D remains ambiguous. The CDR3 is 14 residues long. Trimming removed 2 bases at V and 1 base at J, with 8 bases between. Germline V CDR1 and CDR2: SGHTA, FQGNSA. CDR3 nucleotides: TGTGCCAGCAGCTTAATACCGGGGAACACTGAAGCTTTCTTT. Encoded protein: CASSLIPGNTEAFF.

This chain connects TRBV19 to TRBJ1-1; maybe TRBD1 (5 bases). The CDR3 runs to 14 residues. V was pared by 4 bases and J by 4 bases, with 13 bases between. Looked up from germline, CDR1 is LNHDA and CDR2 is SQIVND (reference sequence). DNA for the CDR3: TGTGCCAGTAGTACTGGGGGGGGAGGCACTGAAGCTTTCTTT. Its protein is CASSTGGGGTEAFF.

V usage is TRBV7-2 and J usage is TRBJ2-1, with 14 bases matching TRBD2. The CDR3 length is 15 residues. Trimming took 6 bases from V and 7 from J; bases not matched to a gene: 5. The germline CDR1 and CDR2 sequences are SGHTA and FQGNSA. The CDR3 DNA reads TGTGCCAGCAGGCTGACTAGCGGGGGGGCTAATGAGCAGTTCTTC. Residues: CASRLTSGGANEQFF.

This chain joins TRBV7-3 and TRBJ1-6; D unresolved. Germline loops: CDR1 SGHTA, CDR2 FQGTGA. CDR3 length: 14 amino acids. V gave up 5 bases and J gave up 5 bases, with 10 bases separating them. The CDR3 region is CASSPIGHNSPLHF. For the CDR3, the DNA is TGTGCCAGCAGCCCTATCGGCCATAATTCACCCCTCCACTTT.

The gene calls are TRBV6-6 and TRBJ1-2; D uncertain. With 0 bases removed from V and 6 bases from J, the gap between germline ends came to 14 bases. CDR3 length equals 15 residues. CDR1 MNHNY and CDR2 SVGAGI come from the germline V gene (reference sequence). The DNA for the CDR3 is TGTGCCAGCAGTTACTCCAACAGCCCCACCGATGGCTACACCTTC. This encodes CASSYSNSPTDGYTF.

The V call is TRBV19, the J call TRBJ1-5, with D possibly TRBD1 on 5 matching bases. V lost 8 bases, J lost 3 bases, and 11 bases lay in between. Germline lookup yields CDR1 LNHDA and CDR2 SQIVND (reference sequence). This CDR3 contains 13 residues. CDR3 DNA sequence: TGTGCCAGTGCTGACAGCTACAATCAGCCCCAGCATTTT. Amino acid sequence: CASADSYNQPQHF. The variable domain in full, completed from reference TRBV19 and TRBJ1-5, reads DGGITQSPKYLFRKEGQNVTLSCEQNLNHDAMYWYRQDPGQGLRLIYYSQIVNDFQKGDIAEGYSVSREKKESFPLTVTSAQKNPTAFYLCASADSYNQPQHFGDGTRLSIL.

The chain uses TRBV15 and TRBJ1-2, with D maybe TRBD1 (6 bases). V lost 5 bases to trimming and J lost 2 bases, with 21 bases between them. Looked up from germline, CDR1 is LNHNV and CDR2 is YYDKDF (reference sequence). The CDR3 has 17 amino acids. The CDR3 loop is CATSSPRGQGQNYGYTF. The CDR3 region has the DNA TGTGCCACCAGCTCCCCTCGGGGGCAGGGGCAGAACTATGGCTACACCTTC.

In nucleotides, the CDR3 is TGCGCCAGCAGCTCACGTGTGGGGGACTATGGCTACACCTTC. Translation gives CASSSRVGDYGYTF. V gene TRBV5-1 combines with J gene TRBJ1-2, with D maybe TRBD1 (5 bases). Trimming removed 3 bases at V and 3 bases at J, with 12 bases between. The CDR3 covers 14 residues. The germline V gene encodes CDR1 SGHRS and CDR2 YFSETQ. Drawing the rest from reference TRBV5-1 and TRBJ1-2, the complete variable domain is KAGVTQTPRYLIKTRGQQVTLSCSPISGHRSVSWYQQTPGQGLQFLFEYFSETQRNKGNFPGRFSGRQFSNSRSEMNVSTLELGDSALYLCASSSRVGDYGYTFGSGTRLTVV.

This clone was seen only a few times. The CDR3 nucleotides read TGTGCCAGCAGGGCCCGGGGGAACAATGAGCAGTTCTTC. This sequence encodes CASRARGNNEQFF. The V gene is TRBV12-3 or TRBV12-4, the J gene TRBJ2-1; possible D gene TRBD2, 6 bases. The CDR3 length is 13 residues. V lost 6 bases and J lost 5, with 11 bases in between.

The chain uses TRBV9 and TRBJ2-3; TRBD1 aligns across 7 bases. The CDR3 covers 15 residues. The J segment lost 6 bases and the V segment lost 2 bases, leaving 9 bases of the junction unmatched. CDR1 is SGDLS and CDR2 is YYNGEE in the germline V gene. CDR3 amino acids: CASSVDRARRDTQYF. CDR3 DNA sequence: TGTGCCAGCAGCGTTGACAGGGCCCGCCGGGATACGCAGTATTTT.

The gene calls are TRBV7-8 and TRBJ2-2; perhaps TRBD1 as D (5 bases). The CDR3 is 15 residues long. The germline V gene has CDR1 SGHVS and CDR2 FQNEAQ. Deletions cut 6 bases from V and 1 base from J, with 12 bases between. CDR3 bases: TGTGCCAGCAGTTCAGACAGCTGGAACACCGGGGAGCTGTTTTTT. This encodes CASSSDSWNTGELFF.

The chain employs TRBV25-1 and TRBJ1-5; 9 bases map to TRBD1. Germline CDR1 reads MGHDK; CDR2 reads SYGVNS. V was pared by 6 bases and J by 5 bases, with 8 bases of the junction left unmatched. This CDR3 comprises 15 residues. Written as DNA, the CDR3 is TGTGCCAGCAGCGCAACAGGGGGCTACGATCAGCCCCAGCATTTT. As protein: CASSATGGYDQPQHF. The variable domain in full, with the rest retrieved from reference TRBV25-1 and TRBJ1-5, is EADIYQTPRYLVIGTGKKITLECSQTMGHDKMYWYQQDPGMELHLIHYSYGVNSTEKGDLSSESTVSRIRTEHFPLTLESARPSHTSQYLCASSATGGYDQPQHFGDGTRLSIL.

The chain recombines TRBV24-1 with TRBJ1-2; 11 bases line up with TRBD1. V lost 3 bases to trimming and J lost 5 bases; unmatched junction nucleotides: 7. The germline gives CDR1 KGHDR, CDR2 SFDVKD. The CDR3 runs to 16 residues. The CDR3 protein is CATSDRGQGAAYGYTF. The DNA of the CDR3 is TGTGCCACCAGTGATCGAGGACAGGGGGCCGCGTATGGCTACACCTTC.

The chain has TRBV24-1 and TRBJ1-1, with a weak D call TRBD1 (5 bases). The CDR3 extends over 11 amino acids. Deletions cut 10 bases from V and 1 base from J, with 6 bases between. Germline V gene data show CDR1 as KGHDR and CDR2 as SFDVKD. The DNA of the CDR3 is TGTGCCACGAGGGGGAACACTGAAGCTTTCTTT. It codes for CATRGNTEAFF.

V usage is TRBV2 and J usage is TRBJ1-1; D is unclear. Germline assignment: CDR1 SNHLY and CDR2 FYNNEI. CDR3 size: 14 residues. The ends were cut back, 6 bases at V and 9 bases at J, with 20 bases in the middle. The CDR3 is CASRFTQVELKAFF. In DNA form, the CDR3 reads TGTGCCAGCAGATTCACACAAGTGGAGCTAAAAGCTTTCTTT.

This clone is a singleton in its sample. This chain joins TRBV7-2 and TRBJ1-1; no reliable D call. V was trimmed by 0 bases and J by 7 bases, leaving 15 bases between them. The V gene's germline CDR1 is SGHTA and CDR2 FQGNSA. The CDR3 length is 15 residues. CDR3 in DNA: TGTGCCAGCAGCTTAGCAGGGCGACTCGGCAGTGAAGCTTTCTTT. Encoded protein: CASSLAGRLGSEAFF. Full variable domain (outside the CDR3, taken from reference TRBV7-2 and TRBJ1-1): GAGVSQSPSNKVTEKGKDVELRCDPISGHTALYWYRQSLGQGLEFLIYFQGNSAPDKSGLPSDRFSAERTGGSVSTLTIQRTQQEDSAVYLCASSLAGRLGSEAFFGQGTRLTVV.

The V call is TRBV5-4, the J call TRBJ1-1; 9 bases map to TRBD1. V shed 4 bases, J shed 5 bases, and the junction held 9 bases outside the gene matches. The CDR3 extends over 15 amino acids. Germline values: CDR1 SGHNT, CDR2 YYREEE (reference sequence). The CDR3 spells CASSATRDRVTEAFF. DNA of the CDR3: TGTGCCAGCAGCGCAACCCGGGACAGGGTGACTGAAGCTTTCTTT.

The chain couples TRBV7-2 to TRBJ1-2; no clear D gene. Germline CDR1 reads SGHTA; CDR2 reads FQGNSA. The CDR3 loop spans 16 amino acids. The V end lost 0 bases, the J end lost 8 bases, and 19 bases lay between the germline ends. The CDR3 is CASSLAPSSSSFGYTF. CDR3 coding DNA: TGTGCCAGCAGCTTAGCGCCAAGCAGCAGTTCATTCGGCTACACCTTC. Supplemented by reference TRBV7-2 and TRBJ1-2, the full variable domain reads GAGVSQSPSNKVTEKGKDVELRCDPISGHTALYWYRQSLGQGLEFLIYFQGNSAPDKSGLPSDRFSAERTGGSVSTLTIQRTQQEDSAVYLCASSLAPSSSSFGYTFGSGTRLTVV.